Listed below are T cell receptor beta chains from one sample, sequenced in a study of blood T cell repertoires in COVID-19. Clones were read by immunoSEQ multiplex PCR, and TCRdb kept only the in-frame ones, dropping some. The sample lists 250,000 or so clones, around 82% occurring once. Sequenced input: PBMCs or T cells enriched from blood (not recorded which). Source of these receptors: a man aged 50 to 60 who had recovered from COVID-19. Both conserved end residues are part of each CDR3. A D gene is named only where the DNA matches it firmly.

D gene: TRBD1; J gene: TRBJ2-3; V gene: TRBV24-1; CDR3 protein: CATSDFGQGRTDTQYF
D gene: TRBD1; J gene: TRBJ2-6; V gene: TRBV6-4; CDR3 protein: CASSVEGTGGSGANVLTF
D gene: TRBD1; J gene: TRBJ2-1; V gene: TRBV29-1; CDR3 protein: CSVNQQGIKQFF
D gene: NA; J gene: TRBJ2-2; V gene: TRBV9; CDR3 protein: CASSPTGIGELFF
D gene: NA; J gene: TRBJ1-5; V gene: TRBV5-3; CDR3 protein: CARSLGTAQPQHF
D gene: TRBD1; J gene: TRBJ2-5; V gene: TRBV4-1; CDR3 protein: CASSHLQGDETQYF
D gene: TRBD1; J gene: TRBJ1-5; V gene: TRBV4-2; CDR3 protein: CASSQDRGLYQPQHF
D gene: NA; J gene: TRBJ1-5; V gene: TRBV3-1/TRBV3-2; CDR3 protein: CASSPDRREGQPQHF
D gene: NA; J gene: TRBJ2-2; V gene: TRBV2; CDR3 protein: CASSGTGSDTGELFF
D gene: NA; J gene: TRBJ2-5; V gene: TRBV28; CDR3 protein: CASSLGGRTETQYF
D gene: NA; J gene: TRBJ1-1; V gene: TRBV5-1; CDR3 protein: CASSLDREGRAFF
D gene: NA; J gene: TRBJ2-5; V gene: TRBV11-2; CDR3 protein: CASSQGAGLVAGETQYF
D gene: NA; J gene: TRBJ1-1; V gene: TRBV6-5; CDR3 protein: CATTAGPNTEAFF
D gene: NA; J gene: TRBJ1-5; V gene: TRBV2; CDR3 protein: CASMGPALGEPQHF
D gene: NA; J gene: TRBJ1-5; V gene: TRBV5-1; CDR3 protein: CASSLAGDQPQHF
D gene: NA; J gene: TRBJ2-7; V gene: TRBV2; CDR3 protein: CASSGRDSSPYEQYF